The sequence of this T cell receptor beta chain was determined in a study of a mutant IDH1 vaccine in newly diagnosed glioma. Study at large: Averaging roughly 40 years of age, treated patients were about 62% male and 37.5% female. V12 occurred at week 35 and V13 at week 47.

About this clone itself: Antigen: not known.

J was trimmed by 3 bases and V by 1 base; bases with no gene match: 4. The CDR3 length is 15 residues. The germline CDR1 and CDR2 sequences are LGHNA and YNFKEQ. Documented time point: week 47, end of study. Topical imiquimod accompanied each vaccine dose, which consisted of 300 ug of mutant IDH1 20-mer peptide. Each astrocytoma in the donors was new, WHO grade 3 or 4, IDH1-mutant and ATRX-lost. Clones were sequenced by immunoSEQ multiplex PCR, and TCRdb holds only the in-frame ones, with some missing. The sample lists under 40,000 clones, 89% occurring once. The sequence was obtained from a man between 40 and 49 years old with glioma. The chain has TRBV4-2 and TRBJ1-2; 8 bases match TRBD1. The source was PBMCs, collected from a glioma patient whose treatment included an IDH1 peptide vaccine. The CDR3 reads CASSQGTGWDYGYTF. DNA of the CDR3: TGTGCCAGCAGCCAAGGGACAGGGTGGGACTATGGCTACACCTTC.